One sample yielded the 11 T cell receptor beta chains listed below, sequenced in a study of blood T cells in healthy people across ages. For the second PCR, which ran for roughly 7 to 11 cycles, a sample-barcoded 5' primer and a J-beta primer mix were used. MiXCR, applied by TCRdb to the 5' RACE reads, yields one record per CDR3 protein. The sample yields around 1.5 million distinct CDR3 sequences, about 40% seen once. The specimen sequenced was blood. All receptors derive from a woman in her late teens or twenties in good health.

This clonotype has only a few counts. Here the CDR3 reads CASSSPRSGAYEQYF. CDR3 bases: TGTGCCAGCAGTTCGCCGCGAAGTGGGGCATACGAGCAGTACTTC. The genes are TRBV6-2 or TRBV6-3 and TRBJ2-5; perhaps TRBD1 as D (5 bases). The J call is in doubt because the DNA end fits TRBJ2-7 better. This CDR3 is 15 amino acids long. CDR1 is MNHEY and CDR2 is SVGEGT in the germline V gene.

This clonotype was seen a handful of times. The chain recombines TRBV7-2 with TRBJ2-5, with D perhaps being TRBD1 or TRBD2 (5 bases each). In germline, CDR1 is SGHTA, CDR2 FQGNSA. Trimming shortened V by 6 bases and J by 9 bases, and 17 bases separated the two germline ends. This CDR3 region has 13 residues. In nucleotides, the CDR3 is TGTGCCAGCAGTTTCTCTCCCCCGGGGCCCCAGTACTTC. It specifies CASSFSPPGPQYF.

The chain employs TRBV6-2 or TRBV6-3 and TRBJ2-5, with unresolved D. Between the trimmed V and J ends, which lost 5 bases and 5 bases, there was a span of 9 bases. Germline V gives CDR1 MNHEY, CDR2 SVGEGT. The CDR3 is 12 amino acids. The CDR3 nucleotides are TGTGCCAGCAGTACCGTGAGGGAGACCCAGTACTTC. Amino acids: CASSTVRETQYF.

This clonotype was seen a few times. The chain is built from TRBV29-1 and TRBJ2-2; 8 nucleotides agree with TRBD1. CDR1 SQVTM and CDR2 ANQGSEA come from the germline V gene. Trimming removed 7 bases from V and 5 bases from J; junction bases left unmatched: 0. The CDR3 consists of 11 residues. This CDR3 reads CSGTGTGELFF. The CDR3 DNA follows: TGCAGCGGGACAGGGACCGGGGAGCTGTTTTTT.

The chain couples TRBV7-9 to TRBJ2-7; possibly TRBD2 for D (6 bases). This CDR3 comprises 14 residues. Trimming stripped 5 bases from V and 5 bases from J, with 16 bases between. Looked up from germline, CDR1 is SEHNR and CDR2 is FQNEAQ (reference sequence). CDR3 sequence (DNA): TGTGCCAGCAGCCTCCAGGGAGGAGTCGACGAGCAGTACTTC. Its translation: CASSLQGGVDEQYF.

This chain links TRBV4-2 with TRBJ2-5; TRBD2 aligns across 13 bases. The CDR3 is made up of 14 amino acids. V trimming: 3 bases; J trimming: 13 bases; junction bases outside the gene matches: 8. Germline assignment: CDR1 LGHNA and CDR2 YNFKEQ. The CDR3 region is CASSQSGTSGILYF. CDR3 nucleotide sequence: TGTGCCAGCAGCCAGAGTGGGACTAGCGGGATCCTGTACTTC.

There are a few counts of this clonotype. The chain recombines TRBV12-3 or TRBV12-4 with TRBJ2-1; no clear D gene. The J call may be wrong; the DNA end is better matched by TRBJ2-7. This CDR3 has 18 residues. DNA of the CDR3: TGTGCCAGCAGTCGTCGAGCTACGGAACTAAGCTCCTACAATGAGCAGTACTTC. Encoded protein: CASSRRATELSSYNEQYF.

The chain recombines TRBV27 with TRBJ1-2; 10 bases are a match to TRBD1. After removal of 5 bases from V and 6 bases from J, the junction contained 12 bases not matched to a gene. This CDR3 contains 16 residues. The germline V gene encodes CDR1 MNHEY and CDR2 SMNVEV (reference sequence). The CDR3, as DNA: TGTGCCAGCAGTAGTTTACCCGGGACAGGGGCGGATGGCTACACCTTC. Its protein product is CASSSLPGTGADGYTF.

This clonotype was seen only a few times. The rearrangement links TRBV7-2 to TRBJ2-1; 9 nucleotides align to TRBD2. The CDR3 contains 15 residues. Germline values: CDR1 SGHTA, CDR2 FQGNSA. Trimming at V came to 1 base and at J to 8 bases, leaving 6 bases not matched to a gene. CDR3 sequence: CASSLVLAGNDEQFF. Here the CDR3 DNA reads TGTGCCAGCAGCTTAGTTCTAGCGGGGAATGATGAGCAGTTCTTC.

The chain carries TRBV28 and TRBJ2-7; 7 bases fit TRBD1. Germline V gene sequence: CDR1 MDHEN, CDR2 SYDVKM. The CDR3 consists of 14 residues. Trimming cost V 6 bases and J 6 bases; bases outside gene matches: 11. This chain's CDR3 is CASSPPDRFGEQYF. CDR3 sequence (DNA): TGTGCCAGCAGCCCACCGGACAGGTTCGGCGAGCAGTACTTC.

This clonotype has just a few counts. The rearrangement joins TRBV5-1 to TRBJ2-3, with 9 bases matching TRBD2. V was pared by 0 bases and J by 8 bases, with 7 bases of the junction left unmatched. Germline assignment: CDR1 SGHRS and CDR2 YFSETQ. The CDR3 spans 15 residues. The chain's CDR3 is CASSLVASGVGTQYF. In DNA form, the CDR3 reads TGCGCCAGCAGCTTGGTAGCTAGCGGGGTCGGTACGCAGTATTTT.